A single sample gave rise to the 10 T cell receptor beta chains below, sequenced in a study of chemoradiotherapy in HPV16-positive cancers. Libraries were prepared by immunoSEQ multiplex PCR; TCRdb keeps only in-frame clonotypes and omits some of them. The data hold 6,500 to 9,000 clones, with around 86% observed a single time. The sample was tumor tissue, taken from a patient who underwent chemoradiotherapy. These receptors were obtained from a human donor with HPV-associated anogenital cancer.

This chain connects TRBV5-1 to TRBJ2-3, with unresolved D. Germline V gene lookup returns CDR1 SGHRS and CDR2 YFSETQ. The CDR3 length is 15 residues. V was pared by 0 bases and J by 1 base, with 9 bases between. The CDR3 reads CASSLGVHGTDTQYF. In nucleotides, the CDR3 is TGCGCCAGCAGCTTGGGGGTACACGGCACAGATACGCAGTATTTT. Complete variable domain (other parts from reference TRBV5-1 and TRBJ2-3): KAGVTQTPRYLIKTRGQQVTLSCSPISGHRSVSWYQQTPGQGLQFLFEYFSETQRNKGNFPGRFSGRQFSNSRSEMNVSTLELGDSALYLCASSLGVHGTDTQYFGPGTRLTVL.

This clone was seen once. The gene calls are TRBV10-3 and TRBJ1-2; D gene unclear. CDR1 is ENHRY and CDR2 is SYGVKD in the germline V gene. Trimming removed 3 bases at V and 8 bases at J, with 10 bases between. The CDR3 runs 12 residues. The DNA of the CDR3 is TGTGCCATCAGTGACCGGCAAATCGGCTACACCTTC. Translated, it gives CAISDRQIGYTF.

This clone was counted once. J is TRBJ1-3 and V is TRBV30; D ambiguous. CDR3 length equals 18 residues. Germline loops: CDR1 GTSNPN, CDR2 SVGIG (reference sequence). V lost 0 bases and J lost 1, with 19 bases in between. CDR3 protein: CAWSVPLDAWASGNTIYF. Written as DNA, the CDR3 is TGTGCCTGGAGTGTACCGCTGGACGCATGGGCGTCTGGAAACACCATATATTTT. Full variable domain (outside the CDR3, taken from reference TRBV30 and TRBJ1-3): SQTIHQWPATLVQPVGSPLSLECTVEGTSNPNLYWYRQAAGRGLQLLFYSVGIGQISSEVPQNLSASRPQDRQFILSSKKLLLSDSGFYLCAWSVPLDAWASGNTIYFGEGSWLTVV.

J is TRBJ2-2 and V is TRBV5-1; 9 nucleotides line up with TRBD2. The CDR3 loop spans 16 amino acids. Germline CDR1 is SGHRS and CDR2 is YFSETQ. After removal of 0 bases from V and 4 bases from J, the junction contained 4 bases not matched to a gene. CDR3 DNA: TGCGCCAGCAGCTTGGAAGGCGGGAGGGCCACCGGGGAGCTGTTTTTT. Translated, it gives CASSLEGGRATGELFF. The variable domain in full, with the rest retrieved from reference TRBV5-1 and TRBJ2-2, is KAGVTQTPRYLIKTRGQQVTLSCSPISGHRSVSWYQQTPGQGLQFLFEYFSETQRNKGNFPGRFSGRQFSNSRSEMNVSTLELGDSALYLCASSLEGGRATGELFFGEGSRLTVL.

V gene TRBV28 combines with J gene TRBJ1-4, with D possibly being TRBD1 (6 bases). This CDR3 has 14 amino acids. Trimming pared 11 bases from V and 8 bases from J, leaving 21 bases between. The V gene's germline CDR1 is MDHEN and CDR2 SYDVKM. CDR3 bases: TGTGCCGTCTCAAGGGTAGGGGGAAGGGAAAAACTGTTTTTT. Encoded protein: CAVSRVGGREKLFF.

This chain links TRBV7-9 with TRBJ1-3; 8 positions agree with TRBD1. The CDR3 runs to 18 residues. In germline, CDR1 is SEHNR, CDR2 FQNEAQ (reference sequence). Losses at the gene ends were 1 base for V and 1 base for J; bases not matched to a gene: 9. As DNA, the CDR3 is TGTGCCAGCAGCTTAGACGGGGACAGGCCCTCTTCTGGAAACACCATATATTTT. Translating gives CASSLDGDRPSSGNTIYF.

The rearrangement uses TRBV7-2 and TRBJ2-2; D is tentatively TRBD1 or TRBD2 (6 bases each). CDR3 size: 16 residues. V was clipped by 5 bases and J by 5 bases, with 18 bases between them. Per the germline V gene, CDR1 is SGHTA and CDR2 is FQGNSA. CDR3 sequence (DNA): TGTGCCAGCAGCCAGGCTAGGGGGGTAGAAACCGGGGAGCTGTTTTTT. Translating it yields CASSQARGVETGELFF. The full variable domain, its missing parts supplied by reference TRBV7-2 and TRBJ2-2, is GAGVSQSPSNKVTEKGKDVELRCDPISGHTALYWYRQSLGQGLEFLIYFQGNSAPDKSGLPSDRFSAERTGGSVSTLTIQRTQQEDSAVYLCASSQARGVETGELFFGEGSRLTVL.

This clone was detected a few times. This sequence joins TRBV11-2 and TRBJ2-3; D ambiguous. The CDR3 runs to 16 residues. Trimming took 7 bases from V and 2 from J, leaving 19 bases between them. The V gene's germline CDR1 is SGHAT and CDR2 FQNNGV. The CDR3 loop is CASNNFPLETTDTQYF. The CDR3 DNA follows: TGTGCCAGCAACAATTTCCCCCTAGAAACCACAGATACGCAGTATTTT.

This clone was picked up a small number of times. The chain employs TRBV5-4 and TRBJ2-3; TRBD2 matches at 11 bases. Per germline, CDR1 SGHNT and CDR2 YYREEE (reference sequence). V was pared by 5 bases and J by 1 base, with 3 bases of the junction left unmatched. This CDR3 has 15 residues. The CDR3 coding sequence is TGTGCCAGCAGAGAGGGACTAGCGGGCACAGATACGCAGTATTTT. As protein: CASREGLAGTDTQYF.

This clone showed up just a few times. This chain connects TRBV7-9 to TRBJ2-7; 7 bases match TRBD1. This CDR3 is built from 14 residues. Germline V gene sequence: CDR1 SEHNR, CDR2 FQNEAQ (reference sequence). V shed 8 bases and J 6 bases; nucleotides not matched to a gene: 13. In DNA, the CDR3 is TGTGCCAGCGACTCCTCGAGGGCAGGGGGCGAGCAGTACTTC. Protein product: CASDSSRAGGEQYF.